These T cell receptor beta chains were read from a single sample in a study of Ad26.COV2.S vaccination and SARS-CoV-2 variants. Sequenced by immunoSEQ multiplex PCR; TCRdb stores in-frame clones only, minus some. The table includes around 300,000 clones, 88% detected once. The specimen was peripheral blood, collected in a trial of Ad26.COV2.S vaccine versus placebo. The receptors come from a person between 18 and 65 years old who received the Ad26.COV2.S COVID-19 vaccine or a placebo. Each CDR3 is given with its conserved first and last residue. The order of the fields is J gene, V gene, clone size, D gene, CDR3 DNA, CDR3 protein. A D gene is named only where the DNA matches it firmly. Part of the rows lack a size; the others show once, few, many or a class for expanded clones.

>TRBJ1-5|TRBV7-2|once|TRBD1
TGTGCCAGCAGCCCTAGGACAGGAGACCAGCCCCAGCATTTT
CASSPRTGDQPQHF
>TRBJ2-2|TRBV29-1|NA|NA
TGCAGCGTTGAGAAGTTCGGGGACGGGGAGCTGTTTTTT
CSVEKFGDGELFF
>TRBJ1-3|TRBV4-2|NA|TRBD1
TGTGCCAGCAGCCAAGAGACAGGGGGAAACACCATATATTTT
CASSQETGGNTIYF
>TRBJ1-5|TRBV7-2|NA|NA
TGTGCCAGCAGCTCTGGACAGAGTCAGCCCCAGCATTTT
CASSSGQSQPQHF
>TRBJ1-2|TRBV28|NA|TRBD1
TGTGCCAGCAGTTTGGGGACAGGTGTATCCTATGGCTACACCTTC
CASSLGTGVSYGYTF
>TRBJ1-6|TRBV6-5|once|NA
TGTGCCAGCAGTCAGAGGGGTTCACCCCTCCACTTT
CASSQRGSPLHF
>TRBJ2-1|TRBV6-2/TRBV6-3|few|NA
TGTGCCAGCAGTTACGCGGTAGAGTCCTACAATGAGCAGTTCTTC
CASSYAVESYNEQFF
>TRBJ2-6|TRBV7-9|NA|NA
TGTGCCAGCAGCTTCCTATACAGAGCTGGGGCCAACGTCCTGACTTTC
CASSFLYRAGANVLTF
>TRBJ2-1|TRBV28|NA|NA
TGTGCCAGCAGTTCCGAAGTGGCCTACAATGAGCAGTTCTTC
CASSSEVAYNEQFF
>TRBJ2-2|TRBV15|NA|NA
TGTGCCACCAGCCCGAGGGCAGGCCAGAACACCGGGGAGCTGTTTTTT
CATSPRAGQNTGELFF
>TRBJ1-2|TRBV4-3|NA|NA
TGCGCCAGCAGCCAAGAGGGGGGGCAGGGGAGCTATGGCTACACCTTC
CASSQEGGQGSYGYTF
>TRBJ1-2|TRBV19|NA|NA
TGTGCCAGTAGTATAGGATCAGGATATGGCTACACCTTC
CASSIGSGYGYTF
>TRBJ2-3|TRBV28|NA|NA
TGTGCCAGCACAGTAGGGCGCACAGATACGCAGTATTTT
CASTVGRTDTQYF
>TRBJ1-3|TRBV7-6|NA|NA
TGTGCCAGCAGCCCCGGGCCCCCGTCCTCTGGAAACACCATATATTTT
CASSPGPPSSGNTIYF
>TRBJ2-3|TRBV12-3/TRBV12-4|NA|TRBD2
TGTGCCAGCAGCCAACCCTCTAGCGGGGAAGAGTATTTT
CASSQPSSGEEYF
>TRBJ2-3|TRBV7-3|NA|TRBD2
TGTGCCAGCAGCGATTGGCGGGGGGGCCCAGATACGCAGTATTTT
CASSDWRGGPDTQYF
>TRBJ2-7|TRBV11-3|NA|NA
TGTGCCAGCAGCTCCGGCTACGAGCAGTACTTC
CASSSGYEQYF
>TRBJ1-2|TRBV19|few|NA
TGTGCCAGTAGTAACCCGGACAGCCCTACGGACTATGGCTACACCTTC
CASSNPDSPTDYGYTF
>TRBJ1-5|TRBV30|NA|NA
TGTGCCTGGAGTTTAAGCCTGTCGGGCAATCAGCCCCAGCATTTT
CAWSLSLSGNQPQHF
>TRBJ2-7|TRBV11-2|NA|TRBD2
TGTGCCAGCAGCCGGAGCGGGGGTGGGTCCTACGAGCAGTACTTC
CASSRSGGGSYEQYF
>TRBJ2-7|TRBV14|NA|TRBD2
TGTGCCAGCAGCTCGGGACTAGCGAGGGCCTACGAGCAGTACTTC
CASSSGLARAYEQYF
>TRBJ1-5|TRBV28|NA|NA
TGTGCCAGCACCGCCGGGCCCCTGGCCCAGCATTTT
CASTAGPLAQHF
>TRBJ1-2|TRBV3-1/TRBV3-2|NA|TRBD1
TGTGCCAGCAGCCTCACAGGGGGCCGAGTATATGGCTACACCTTC
CASSLTGGRVYGYTF
>TRBJ2-3|TRBV30|NA|TRBD1
TGTGCCTGGACCGATTGGGACAGGGACTACGATACGCAGTATTTT
CAWTDWDRDYDTQYF
>TRBJ2-7|TRBV19|once|NA
TGTGCCAGTAGTATGAGCGCAGGGTGGAACGAGCAGTACTTC
CASSMSAGWNEQYF
>TRBJ2-5|TRBV7-3|NA|TRBD1
TGTGCCAGCAGCTTAAGGCCAGGACAGGCGTTTGGGACCCAGTACTTC
CASSLRPGQAFGTQYF
>TRBJ2-5|TRBV3-1/TRBV3-2|NA|NA
TGTGCCAGCCGTCCCGGGCGGGGACAAGAGACCCAGTACTTC
CASRPGRGQETQYF
>TRBJ2-1|TRBV6-2/TRBV6-3|NA|NA
TGTGCCAGCAGTTACTCGAGGGTAGCGACCTACAATGAGCAGTTCTTC
CASSYSRVATYNEQFF
>TRBJ2-3|TRBV6-2/TRBV6-3|NA|TRBD2
TGTGCCAGCAGTGCCAGAAGGGCTAGCGGGATTACAGATACGCAGTATTTT
CASSARRASGITDTQYF
>TRBJ1-6|TRBV18|NA|TRBD1
TGTGCCAGCTCACCACCTACAGGGGAAAATTCACCCCTCCACTTT
CASSPPTGENSPLHF
>TRBJ2-5|TRBV12-5|NA|NA
TGTGCTAGTGGTCATCGACAAGAATCCAACTTC
CASGHRQESNF
>TRBJ1-1|TRBV7-3|NA|NA
TGTGCCAGCAGCTTAATGGTGGGACTGAACACTGAAGCTTTCTTT
CASSLMVGLNTEAFF
>TRBJ2-2|TRBV27|few|TRBD2
TGTGCCAGCAGTATAGCGGGGGGGCGCCAGGGGAGGATCAGGGAGCTGTTTTTT
CASSIAGGRQGRIRELFF
>TRBJ2-2|TRBV6-2/TRBV6-3|NA|TRBD1
TGTGCCAGCAGTTCCCATTCGACAGGGATGGAGGAGCTGTTTTTT
CASSSHSTGMEELFF
>TRBJ1-3|TRBV19|NA|NA
TGTGCCAGTAGTACAGTGGCGCTCTCTGGAAACACCATATATTTT
CASSTVALSGNTIYF
>TRBJ1-1|TRBV3-1/TRBV3-2|NA|NA
TGTGCCAGCAGCCAAGATCTCCCGAGACAGGCCATGAACACTGAAGCTTTCTTT
CASSQDLPRQAMNTEAFF
>TRBJ1-2|TRBV3-1/TRBV3-2|once|TRBD1
TGTGCCAGCAGCCAAGGACAGGGGGGGGTCTATGGCTACACCTTC
CASSQGQGGVYGYTF
>TRBJ1-6|TRBV27|NA|NA
TGTGCCAGCAGTTCCTTAACCGGGACCGGGAGAAATTCACCCCTCCACTTT
CASSSLTGTGRNSPLHF
>TRBJ2-3|TRBV7-2|NA|NA
TGTGCCAGCAGCATCACGGGAGATAATACAGATACGCAGTATTTT
CASSITGDNTDTQYF
>TRBJ2-7|TRBV5-8|NA|TRBD2
TGTGCCAGCAGCCTGACTAGCGGGGGTTCCGCCTACGAGCAGTACTTC
CASSLTSGGSAYEQYF
>TRBJ1-1|TRBV5-1|NA|NA
TGCGCCAGCAGTTTTTTGGGTGCTGAAGCTTTCTTT
CASSFLGAEAFF
>TRBJ1-1|TRBV2|NA|TRBD1
TGTGCCAGCAGTGTGGAACAGGGGCACCGGATGAACACTGAAGCTTTCTTT
CASSVEQGHRMNTEAFF
>TRBJ2-5|TRBV19|NA|NA
TGTGCCAGTAGTACGGGGGTAGCGAGTTTTGAGACCCAGTACTTC
CASSTGVASFETQYF
>TRBJ2-7|TRBV6-4|NA|NA
TGTGCCAGCAGTGACCGATCGGGGTACGAGCAGTACTTC
CASSDRSGYEQYF
>TRBJ2-5|TRBV20-1|NA|NA
TGCAGTGCTAGTAACACAGCAAGGGTCAGGGAGACCCAGTACTTC
CSASNTARVRETQYF